The 19 T cell receptor beta chains below all came from one sample that was sequenced in a study of cytomegalovirus exposure and HLA in healthy donors. PCR employed 60 Vbeta and 13 Jbeta primers. Clones were sequenced by immunoSEQ multiplex PCR, and TCRdb holds only the in-frame ones, with some missing. The sample carries over 130,000 clones, roughly 65% recorded once. Sequencing was done on a sample of PBMCs. The receptors here all came from a woman in her 30s in good health and CMV-seronegative.

The chain recombines TRBV7-6 with TRBJ1-2; 8 nucleotides align to TRBD1. After removal of 4 bases from V and 7 bases from J, the junction contained 11 bases not matched to a gene. CDR1 is SGHVS, CDR2 FNYEAQ, per germline. The CDR3 extends over 15 amino acids. The CDR3 here is CASSSYTGTGGGYTF. CDR3 nucleotide sequence: TGTGCCAGCAGCTCATATACCGGGACAGGAGGTGGCTACACCTTC.

This chain joins TRBV5-4 and TRBJ1-4, with TRBD1 matching 9 bases. Trimming at V came to 2 bases and at J to 5 bases, leaving 1 base not matched to a gene. Germline V gives CDR1 SGHNT, CDR2 YYREEE (reference sequence). The CDR3 length is 14 residues. CDR3 DNA: TGTGCCAGCAGCTTAGGGACAGGGAATGAAAAACTGTTTTTT. It translates to CASSLGTGNEKLFF.

This chain connects TRBV5-6 to TRBJ1-2, with D perhaps matching TRBD1 (5 bases). There are 13 residues in the CDR3. Germline CDR1 reads SGHDT; CDR2 reads YYEEEE. The V end was cut by 4 bases, the J end by 8 bases, with 15 bases between. The CDR3 region has the DNA TGTGCCAGCAGCCCTCCCGACAGAAACGGCTACACCTTC. Its protein is CASSPPDRNGYTF.

This chain links TRBV5-4 with TRBJ1-2; the match to TRBD1 covers 8 bases. CDR1 and CDR2 (germline): SGHNT, YYREEE (reference sequence). V trimming: 0 bases; J trimming: 3 bases; junction bases outside the gene matches: 4. The CDR3 has 15 residues. The CDR3 sequence is CASSLGVTGDYGYTF. CDR3 DNA: TGTGCCAGCAGCTTGGGGGTGACAGGGGACTATGGCTACACCTTC.

The V gene is TRBV7-9, the J gene TRBJ2-1; the match to TRBD1 covers 9 bases. The V gene's germline CDR1 is SEHNR and CDR2 FQNEAQ (reference sequence). This CDR3 region has 13 residues. V lost 2 bases to trimming and J lost 9 bases; unmatched junction nucleotides: 2. The CDR3 protein is CASSLKDRGEQFF. CDR3 DNA sequence: TGTGCCAGCAGCTTAAAGGACAGGGGTGAGCAGTTCTTC.

The gene calls are TRBV5-4 and TRBJ2-2; 8 bases line up with TRBD2. Germline assignment: CDR1 SGHNT and CDR2 YYREEE (reference sequence). CDR3 length equals 17 residues. With V trimmed by 2 bases and J by 4 bases, 10 bases remained unmatched. CDR3: CASSLGAAGDFTGELFF. The CDR3 nucleotides are TGTGCCAGCAGCTTAGGGGCAGCGGGAGATTTCACCGGGGAGCTGTTTTTT.

This clone turned up a few times. The gene calls are TRBV28 and TRBJ2-1; 11 bases align to TRBD2. In germline, CDR1 is MDHEN, CDR2 SYDVKM. V lost 6 bases, J lost 12 bases, and 13 bases stayed unmatched. This CDR3 has 15 residues. In nucleotides, the CDR3 is TGTGCCAGCAGGCCGGGACTAGCGGAATGGGGTGGGCAGTTCTTC. Protein sequence: CASRPGLAEWGGQFF.

The chain uses TRBV9 and TRBJ1-2; tentatively, D is TRBD1 (6 bases). Germline loops: CDR1 SGDLS, CDR2 YYNGEE. The CDR3 is 14 residues long. Trimming took off 1 base at V and 5 bases at J, with 12 bases between the two ends. CDR3 DNA sequence: TGTGCCAGCAGCGTACGGGGGGCCCCTTATGGCTACACCTTC. Amino acid sequence: CASSVRGAPYGYTF.

The chain links TRBV27 to TRBJ2-3; D is unclear. Germline V gene sequence: CDR1 MNHEY, CDR2 SMNVEV (reference sequence). The V end was cut by 5 bases, the J end by 0 bases, with 9 bases between. The CDR3 spans 14 residues. The CDR3 DNA reads TGTGCCAGCAGTCACCGGTGGAGCACAGATACGCAGTATTTT. Its protein is CASSHRWSTDTQYF.

The rearrangement uses TRBV5-4 and TRBJ2-5, with TRBD2 matching 10 bases. The J call could be wrong; TRBJ2-7 is a better fit for the DNA end. This CDR3 spans 16 amino acids. Germline CDR1 reads SGHNT; CDR2 reads YYREEE (reference sequence). CDR3 residues: CASSSIQAGGPIEQYF. CDR3 DNA sequence: TGTGCCAGCAGCTCAATCCAAGCGGGAGGGCCAATCGAGCAGTACTTC.

The chain couples TRBV2 to TRBJ1-1; D remains unclear. CDR3 length: 13 residues. With 2 bases removed from V and 6 bases from J, the gap between germline ends came to 10 bases. The germline V gene has CDR1 SNHLY and CDR2 FYNNEI. The CDR3 DNA sequence: TGTGCCAGCAGTGAAACTAACTTGCCTGAAGCTTTCTTT. Its protein product is CASSETNLPEAFF.

This clone was seen only a few times. This rearrangement joins TRBV5-4 to TRBJ1-3; D is unclear. CDR1 is SGHNT and CDR2 is YYREEE in the germline V gene (reference sequence). Trimming stripped 0 bases from V and 5 bases from J, with 9 bases between. The CDR3 has 14 amino acids. The CDR3 DNA reads as TGTGCCAGCAGCTTGGACACAATAAGAAACACCATATATTTT. Its translation: CASSLDTIRNTIYF.

This chain uses TRBV25-1 with TRBJ2-7, with TRBD2 matching over 8 bases. The germline gives CDR1 MGHDK, CDR2 SYGVNS. The CDR3 has 15 amino acids. With 3 bases clipped from V and 2 bases from J, the junction kept 6 bases outside the gene matches. CDR3 sequence (DNA): TGTGCCAGCAGTGACTGGACTAGCCTCCCCTACGAGCAGTACTTC. This gives the protein CASSDWTSLPYEQYF.

This clone was seen only once. The V and J genes are TRBV7-2 and TRBJ1-3; no definite D call. This CDR3 has 17 residues. V was cut by 1 base and J by 2 bases, with 15 bases left in between. Germline CDR1 reads SGHTA; CDR2 reads FQGNSA. The CDR3 loop reads CASSLVAPSYPGNTIYF. CDR3 nucleotides: TGTGCCAGCAGCTTAGTAGCCCCTTCCTACCCTGGAAACACCATATATTTT.

This rearrangement joins TRBV11-3 to TRBJ1-6; D is perhaps TRBD1 (6 bases). Trimming removed 6 bases from V and 8 bases from J, with 17 bases in between. From germline, CDR1 is SGHNT and CDR2 YENEEA. The CDR3 is 15 amino acids. CDR3 sequence: CASRPPGVADSPLHF. CDR3 sequence (DNA): TGTGCCAGCAGACCCCCAGGGGTGGCGGATTCACCCCTCCACTTT.

The J gene is TRBJ1-2, the V gene TRBV7-9; D is uncertain. This CDR3 region has 13 residues. Germline CDR1 and CDR2: SEHNR and FQNEAQ (reference sequence). V was clipped by 8 bases and J by 9 bases, with 19 bases between them. The CDR3: CASGVGGISSYTF. CDR3 coding DNA: TGTGCCAGCGGTGTGGGAGGGATTTCGAGCTACACCTTC.

The chain employs TRBV27 and TRBJ2-3; 9 nucleotides agree with TRBD1. The CDR3 has 16 residues. V lost 1 base and J lost 5; bases outside the gene matches: 7. Germline V lookup: CDR1 MNHEY, CDR2 SMNVEV (reference sequence). CDR3 bases: TGTGCCAGCAGTTTATGGGGGACAGGGAACGGAGATACGCAGTATTTT. Translating it yields CASSLWGTGNGDTQYF.

V usage is TRBV29-1 and J usage is TRBJ1-2; possible D gene TRBD1, 5 bases. This CDR3 has 14 amino acids. Trimming took 6 bases from V and 1 from J, leaving 15 bases between them. CDR1 SQVTM and CDR2 ANQGSEA come from the germline V gene. In nucleotides, the CDR3 is TGCAGCGTCCCTTCAACAGGAATTAACTATGGCTACACCTTC. This gives the protein CSVPSTGINYGYTF.

V usage is TRBV11-2 and J usage is TRBJ2-2; 9 bases agree with TRBD1. This CDR3 comprises 16 residues. Germline CDR1 and CDR2: SGHAT and FQNNGV. V shed 6 bases and J 2 bases; nucleotides not matched to a gene: 7. CDR3 protein: CASRPTGQGNTGELFF. In DNA, the CDR3 is TGTGCCAGCAGGCCCACGGGACAGGGAAACACCGGGGAGCTGTTTTTT.